This T cell receptor (beta chain) originates from a study of CD8+ T cells in alopecia areata. From germline, CDR1 is SNHLY and CDR2 FYNNEI. V was cut by 8 bases and J by 6 bases, with 4 bases left in between. The CDR3 runs to 9 residues. Extracted RNA was reverse transcribed into cDNA, the sequencing template. Clones were read by immunoSEQ multiplex PCR, and TCRdb kept only the in-frame ones, dropping some. Counted here are about 220,000 clones, 50% to 60% occurring once; the ten biggest clones make up about 1.4%. With respect to this clone: A read error may explain this, as a much larger clone is one base away.

The treatment here: oral pan-JAK inhibitor, 5-10 mg twice daily. The chain combines TRBV2 with TRBJ2-5; D remains ambiguous. This sample comprised CD4+ T cells sorted from blood, obtained at week 4, from a patient treated with tofacitinib. The clonotype originates from a human donor with alopecia areata. The CDR3 coding sequence is TGTGCCAGCGGGAAGACCCAGTACTTC. Protein product: CASGKTQYF.